The clone carrying this TCR beta chain appeared once. The sample belongs to a study of brain T cells in children with intractable seizures. The data were produced by immunoSEQ multiplex PCR, yet TCRdb's version contains in-frame clones alone and is incomplete. The sample includes about 80,000 clones, approximately 90% seen only once; the top ten take roughly 24%. Germline loops: CDR1 DFQATT, CDR2 SNEGSKA (reference sequence). The CDR3 length is 15 residues. V was clipped by 3 bases and J by 5 bases; unmatched bases: 6. This sequence originates from a girl aged 2 to 9 with Rasmussen encephalitis and intractable seizures. The starting material was peripheral blood, obtained at surgery. This rearrangement joins TRBV20-1 to TRBJ2-1; TRBD2 aligns across 11 bases. This chain's CDR3 is CSASHPSGRHNEQFF. The CDR3 nucleotides are TGCAGTGCTAGTCACCCTAGCGGGAGGCACAATGAGCAGTTCTTC.